This is a list of T cell receptor beta chains from one sample in a study of cytomegalovirus exposure and HLA in healthy donors. Assay used: immunoSEQ multiplex PCR; TCRdb lists only in-frame clones, some missing. Of 64,000 or so clones detected, around 70% appear once; the ten largest clones hold 6.5% to 8%. Sample: PBMCs. These receptors all stem from a man aged 40-55 years in good health and CMV-seropositive. The CDR3 runs from the conserved cysteine through the conserved F or W. Each record gives: J gene, clone size, D gene, V gene, CDR3 DNA, CDR3 protein. A D gene is named only where the DNA matches it firmly. Some rows have no size entry. The others give once, few or many, or a class for an expanded clone.

j_call: TRBJ1-2
clone_size: NA
d_call: NA
v_call: TRBV27
cdr3_nt: TGTGCCAGCAGTTCACAGGTCGGGGGCTACACCTTC
cdr3_aa: CASSSQVGGYTF

j_call: TRBJ2-7
clone_size: NA
d_call: TRBD1
v_call: TRBV5-1
cdr3_nt: TGCGCCAGCAGCTTTCTTATTCCCGGGACAGGGGGTAACGAGCAGTACTTC
cdr3_aa: CASSFLIPGTGGNEQYF

j_call: TRBJ2-7
clone_size: NA
d_call: NA
v_call: TRBV15
cdr3_nt: TGTGCCACCAGCCTTCAGCTGGGTCGGGACGAGCAGTACTTC
cdr3_aa: CATSLQLGRDEQYF

j_call: TRBJ1-1
clone_size: NA
d_call: NA
v_call: TRBV4-2
cdr3_nt: TGTGCCAGCAGCCAAGGGGGAGAGACTGAAGCTTTCTTT
cdr3_aa: CASSQGGETEAFF

j_call: TRBJ2-3
clone_size: NA
d_call: TRBD2
v_call: TRBV11-3
cdr3_nt: TGTGCCAGCAGCTTAGTGGGGGGGACAGATACGCAGTATTTT
cdr3_aa: CASSLVGGTDTQYF

j_call: TRBJ1-4
clone_size: NA
d_call: NA
v_call: TRBV7-2
cdr3_nt: TGTGCCAGCAGCTCACAGGGAACAACTAATGAAAAACTGTTTTTT
cdr3_aa: CASSSQGTTNEKLFF

j_call: TRBJ2-7
clone_size: few
d_call: TRBD1
v_call: TRBV6-5
cdr3_nt: TGTGCCAGCAGTTACGGGACAGGTCCCTACGAGCAGTACTTC
cdr3_aa: CASSYGTGPYEQYF

j_call: TRBJ2-5
clone_size: NA
d_call: TRBD2
v_call: TRBV7-6
cdr3_nt: TGTGCCAGCAGCTTAGGGACTAGCGGGGGTTTAGAGACCCAGTACTTC
cdr3_aa: CASSLGTSGGLETQYF

j_call: TRBJ1-2
clone_size: NA
d_call: NA
v_call: TRBV2
cdr3_nt: TGTGCCAGCTCAGGAGGGGCGCATGACTACACCTTC
cdr3_aa: CASSGGAHDYTF

j_call: TRBJ1-2
clone_size: once
d_call: NA
v_call: TRBV7-2
cdr3_nt: TGTGCCAGCACCTATCCAGGGACTCGAGCTAACTATGGCTACACCTTC
cdr3_aa: CASTYPGTRANYGYTF

j_call: TRBJ1-2
clone_size: few
d_call: NA
v_call: TRBV6-1
cdr3_nt: TGTGCCAGCAGCGGGGACACCTTC
cdr3_aa: CASSGDTF

j_call: TRBJ2-1
clone_size: few
d_call: TRBD2
v_call: TRBV29-1
cdr3_nt: TGCAGTGCTGGGGCGGGAGGCTCCTACAATGAGCAGTTCTTC
cdr3_aa: CSAGAGGSYNEQFF

j_call: TRBJ1-1
clone_size: NA
d_call: NA
v_call: TRBV4-3
cdr3_nt: TGCGCCAGCAGCCAAGACAGGCTAATGAACACTGAAGCTTTCTTT
cdr3_aa: CASSQDRLMNTEAFF

j_call: TRBJ1-2
clone_size: NA
d_call: NA
v_call: TRBV30
cdr3_nt: TGTGCCTGGAGTGTCAGTCAGAACTATGGCTACACCTTC
cdr3_aa: CAWSVSQNYGYTF

j_call: TRBJ2-1
clone_size: NA
d_call: TRBD2
v_call: TRBV5-1
cdr3_nt: TGCGCCAGCAACTCGGGACTAGCGGGCTTCCACAATGAGCAGTTCTTC
cdr3_aa: CASNSGLAGFHNEQFF

j_call: TRBJ1-5
clone_size: NA
d_call: NA
v_call: TRBV25-1
cdr3_nt: TGTGCCAGCAGTGTCGCGGAGATAAATCAGCCCCAGCATTTT
cdr3_aa: CASSVAEINQPQHF

j_call: TRBJ2-5
clone_size: few
d_call: NA
v_call: TRBV7-3
cdr3_nt: TGTGCCAGCAGCTTATGGGAGAGAGAGACCCAGTACTTC
cdr3_aa: CASSLWERETQYF

j_call: TRBJ2-2
clone_size: NA
d_call: NA
v_call: TRBV5-6
cdr3_nt: TGTGCCAGCAGCAGATACAGGGCATTGAACACCGGGGAGCTGTTTTTT
cdr3_aa: CASSRYRALNTGELFF

j_call: TRBJ1-6
clone_size: NA
d_call: NA
v_call: TRBV4-1
cdr3_nt: TGCGCCAGCAGCCAAGAGTCGGGGAGGCTAAATAATTCCCCCCTCCACTTT
cdr3_aa: CASSQESGRLNNSPLHF

j_call: TRBJ1-1
clone_size: NA
d_call: NA
v_call: TRBV2
cdr3_nt: TGTGCCAGCAGGGTCGGGGAGGGCAGTGAAGCTTTCTTT
cdr3_aa: CASRVGEGSEAFF

j_call: TRBJ1-1
clone_size: NA
d_call: NA
v_call: TRBV5-1
cdr3_nt: TGCGCCAGCAGCTCCCCTGGACTTTCGGGCACTGAAGCTTTCTTT
cdr3_aa: CASSSPGLSGTEAFF

j_call: TRBJ2-7
clone_size: NA
d_call: TRBD1
v_call: TRBV7-2
cdr3_nt: TGTGCCAGCAGCTTAGGCGACAGGGGGCTGGAAGAGCAGTACTTC
cdr3_aa: CASSLGDRGLEEQYF

j_call: TRBJ1-5
clone_size: NA
d_call: NA
v_call: TRBV7-2
cdr3_nt: TGTGCCAGCAGCCCAGGGGATCAGCCCCAGCATTTT
cdr3_aa: CASSPGDQPQHF

j_call: TRBJ1-5
clone_size: NA
d_call: NA
v_call: TRBV28
cdr3_nt: TGTGCCAGCAGGAAAGGGGGAGGCAATCAGCCCCAGCATTTT
cdr3_aa: CASRKGGGNQPQHF

j_call: TRBJ2-7
clone_size: NA
d_call: NA
v_call: TRBV6-1
cdr3_nt: TGTGCCAGCAGTGAAGCCGAGGAGTACGAGCAGTACTTC
cdr3_aa: CASSEAEEYEQYF

j_call: TRBJ1-5
clone_size: few
d_call: NA
v_call: TRBV28
cdr3_nt: TGTGCCAGCAGTTTATCTGGCAGGGGAGGCAATCAGCCCCAGCATTTT
cdr3_aa: CASSLSGRGGNQPQHF